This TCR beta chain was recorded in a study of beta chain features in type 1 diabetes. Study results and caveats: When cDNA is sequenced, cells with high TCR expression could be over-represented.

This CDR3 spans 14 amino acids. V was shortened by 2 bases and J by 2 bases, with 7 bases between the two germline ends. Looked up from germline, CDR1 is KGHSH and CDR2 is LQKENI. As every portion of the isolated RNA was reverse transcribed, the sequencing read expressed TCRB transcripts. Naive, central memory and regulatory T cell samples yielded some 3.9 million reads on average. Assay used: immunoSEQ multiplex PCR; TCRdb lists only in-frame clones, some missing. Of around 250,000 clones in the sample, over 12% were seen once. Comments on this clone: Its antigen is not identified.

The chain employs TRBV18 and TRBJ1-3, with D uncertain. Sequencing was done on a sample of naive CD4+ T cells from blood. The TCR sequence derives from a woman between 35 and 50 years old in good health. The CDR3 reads CASSPGSTGNTIYF. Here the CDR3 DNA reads TGTGCCAGCTCACCAGGTTCTACTGGAAACACCATATATTTT. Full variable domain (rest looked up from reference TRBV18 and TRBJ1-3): NAGVMQNPRHLVRRRGQEARLRCSPMKGHSHVYWYRQLPEEGLKFMVYLQKENIIDESGMPKERFSAEFPKEGPSILRIQQVVRGDSAAYFCASSPGSTGNTIYFGEGSWLTVV.